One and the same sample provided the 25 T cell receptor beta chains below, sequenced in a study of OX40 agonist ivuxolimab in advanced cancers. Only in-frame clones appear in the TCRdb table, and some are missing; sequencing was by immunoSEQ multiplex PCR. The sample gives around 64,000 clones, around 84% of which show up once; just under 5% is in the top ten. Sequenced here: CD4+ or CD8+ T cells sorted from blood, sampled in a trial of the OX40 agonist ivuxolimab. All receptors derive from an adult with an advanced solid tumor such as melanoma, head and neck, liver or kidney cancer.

The CDR3 region is CASSQDPGTGRVNTEAFF. The CDR3 DNA reads as TGCGCCAGCAGCCAAGATCCTGGGACAGGGAGGGTGAACACTGAAGCTTTCTTT. V and J are TRBV4-3 and TRBJ1-1, with 9 bases aligning to TRBD1. CDR1 and CDR2 from the germline V gene are LGHNA and YSLEER. There are 18 residues in the CDR3. The ends lost 0 bases at V and 0 bases at J; junction bases unmatched: 8.

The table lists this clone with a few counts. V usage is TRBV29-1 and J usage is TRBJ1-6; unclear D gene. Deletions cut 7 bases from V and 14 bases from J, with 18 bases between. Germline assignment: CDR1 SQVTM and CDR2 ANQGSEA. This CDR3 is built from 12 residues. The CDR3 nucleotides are TGCAGCGCCCGTCCTTCGGTTTGTTCCCTCCACTTT. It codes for CSARPSVCSLHF.

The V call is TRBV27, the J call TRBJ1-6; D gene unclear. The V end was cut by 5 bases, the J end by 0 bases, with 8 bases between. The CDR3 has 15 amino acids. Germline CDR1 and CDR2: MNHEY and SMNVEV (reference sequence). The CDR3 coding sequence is TGTGCCAGCAGTCCTATAAACTCCTATAATTCACCCCTCCACTTT. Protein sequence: CASSPINSYNSPLHF.

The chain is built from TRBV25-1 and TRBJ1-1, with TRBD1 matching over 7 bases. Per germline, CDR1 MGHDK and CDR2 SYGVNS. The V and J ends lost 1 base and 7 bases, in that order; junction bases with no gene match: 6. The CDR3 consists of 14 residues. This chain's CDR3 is CASSESKTGIEAFF. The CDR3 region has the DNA TGTGCCAGCAGTGAATCAAAGACAGGGATTGAAGCTTTCTTT.

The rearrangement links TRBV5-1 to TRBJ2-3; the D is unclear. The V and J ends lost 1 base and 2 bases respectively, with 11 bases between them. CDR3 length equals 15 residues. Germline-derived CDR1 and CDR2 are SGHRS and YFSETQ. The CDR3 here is CASSLQGFDTDTQYF. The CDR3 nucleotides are TGCGCCAGCAGCTTGCAAGGGTTCGACACAGATACGCAGTATTTT.

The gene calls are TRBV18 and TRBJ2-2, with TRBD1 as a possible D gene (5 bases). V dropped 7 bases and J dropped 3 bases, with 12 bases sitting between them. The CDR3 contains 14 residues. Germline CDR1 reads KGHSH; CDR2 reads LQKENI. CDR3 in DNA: TGTGCCAGCTTCATTCTCAGGGACACCGGGGAGCTGTTTTTT. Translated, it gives CASFILRDTGELFF.

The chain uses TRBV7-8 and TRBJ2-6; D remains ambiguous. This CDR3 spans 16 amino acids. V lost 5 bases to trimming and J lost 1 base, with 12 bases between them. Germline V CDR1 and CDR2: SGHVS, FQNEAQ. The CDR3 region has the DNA TGTGCCAGCAGCCGGCTGGTGCAGTCTGGGGCCAACGTCCTGACTTTC. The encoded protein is CASSRLVQSGANVLTF. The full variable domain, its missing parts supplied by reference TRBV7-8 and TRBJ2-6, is GAGVSQSPRYKVAKRGQDVALRCDPISGHVSLFWYQQALGQGPEFLTYFQNEAQLDKSGLPSDRFFAERPEGSVSTLKIQRTQQEDSAVYLCASSRLVQSGANVLTFGAGSRLTVL.

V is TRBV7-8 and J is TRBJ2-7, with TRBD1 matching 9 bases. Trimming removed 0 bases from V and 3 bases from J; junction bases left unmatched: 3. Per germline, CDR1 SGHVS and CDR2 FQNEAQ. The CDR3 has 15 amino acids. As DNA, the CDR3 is TGTGCCAGCAGCTTAGCGGGGACAGGGCACTACGAGCAGTACTTC. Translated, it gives CASSLAGTGHYEQYF. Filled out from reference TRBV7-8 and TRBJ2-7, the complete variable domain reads GAGVSQSPRYKVAKRGQDVALRCDPISGHVSLFWYQQALGQGPEFLTYFQNEAQLDKSGLPSDRFFAERPEGSVSTLKIQRTQQEDSAVYLCASSLAGTGHYEQYFGPGTRLTVT.

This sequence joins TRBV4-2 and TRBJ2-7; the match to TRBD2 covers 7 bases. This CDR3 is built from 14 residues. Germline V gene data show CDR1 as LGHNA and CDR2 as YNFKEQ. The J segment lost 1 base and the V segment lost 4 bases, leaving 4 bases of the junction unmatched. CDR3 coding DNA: TGTGCCAGCAGCCGGCGGGAGACATCCTACGAGCAGTACTTC. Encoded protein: CASSRRETSYEQYF.

In DNA form, the CDR3 reads TGCAGCGTCGCTACCCAGGGGAACACTGAAGCTTTCTTT. This translates into CSVATQGNTEAFF. The rearrangement joins TRBV29-1 to TRBJ1-1, with D tentatively TRBD1 (5 bases). The germline V gene has CDR1 SQVTM and CDR2 ANQGSEA. The CDR3 contains 13 residues. Between the trimmed V and J ends, which lost 6 bases and 1 base, there was a span of 12 bases. The full variable domain, rest sourced from reference TRBV29-1 and TRBJ1-1, is SAVISQKPSRDICQRGTSLTIQCQVDSQVTMMFWYRQQPGQSLTLIATANQGSEATYESGFVIDKFPISRPNLTFSTLTVSNMSPEDSSIYLCSVATQGNTEAFFGQGTRLTVV.

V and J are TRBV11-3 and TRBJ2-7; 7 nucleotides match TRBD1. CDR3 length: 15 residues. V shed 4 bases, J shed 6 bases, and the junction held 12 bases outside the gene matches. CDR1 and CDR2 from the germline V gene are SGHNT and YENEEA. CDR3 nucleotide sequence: TGTGCCAGCAGCTCCAGACAGGGCGGTGAACGCGAGCAGTACTTC. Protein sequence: CASSSRQGGEREQYF. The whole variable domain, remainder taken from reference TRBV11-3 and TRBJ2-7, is EAGVVQSPRYKIIEKKQPVAFWCNPISGHNTLYWYLQNLGQGPELLIRYENEEAVDDSQLPKDRFSAERLKGVDSTLKIQPAELGDSAVYLCASSSRQGGEREQYFGPGTRLTVT.

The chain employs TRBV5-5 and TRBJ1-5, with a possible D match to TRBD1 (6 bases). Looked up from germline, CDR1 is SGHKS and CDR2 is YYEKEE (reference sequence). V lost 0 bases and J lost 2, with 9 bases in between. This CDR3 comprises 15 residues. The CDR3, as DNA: TGTGCCAGCAGCTTGGATTCAGGGGGCAATCAGCCCCAGCATTTT. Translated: CASSLDSGGNQPQHF.

In nucleotides, the CDR3 is TGTGCCAGCAGGAGAGATCCGAATTCACCCCTCCACTTT. It codes for CASRRDPNSPLHF. V is TRBV6-5 and J is TRBJ1-6, with unresolved D. V was shortened by 6 bases and J by 7 bases, with 10 bases between the two germline ends. Germline V CDR1 and CDR2: MNHEY, SVGAGI. The CDR3 runs 13 residues.

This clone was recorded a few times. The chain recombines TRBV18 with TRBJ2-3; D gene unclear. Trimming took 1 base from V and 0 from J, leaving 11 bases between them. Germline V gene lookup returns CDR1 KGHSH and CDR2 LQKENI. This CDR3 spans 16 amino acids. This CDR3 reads CASSPLIGSSTDTQYF. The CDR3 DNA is TGTGCCAGCTCACCACTAATCGGTTCTAGCACAGATACGCAGTATTTT. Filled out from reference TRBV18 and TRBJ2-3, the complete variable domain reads NAGVMQNPRHLVRRRGQEARLRCSPMKGHSHVYWYRQLPEEGLKFMVYLQKENIIDESGMPKERFSAEFPKEGPSILRIQQVVRGDSAAYFCASSPLIGSSTDTQYFGPGTRLTVL.

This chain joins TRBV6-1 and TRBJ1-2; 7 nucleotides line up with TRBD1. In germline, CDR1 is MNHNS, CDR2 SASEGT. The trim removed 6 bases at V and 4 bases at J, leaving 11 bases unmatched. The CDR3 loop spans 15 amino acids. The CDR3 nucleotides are TGTGCCAGCAGCGCCGAAGGGCCAGGGGGCTATGGCTACACCTTC. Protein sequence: CASSAEGPGGYGYTF.

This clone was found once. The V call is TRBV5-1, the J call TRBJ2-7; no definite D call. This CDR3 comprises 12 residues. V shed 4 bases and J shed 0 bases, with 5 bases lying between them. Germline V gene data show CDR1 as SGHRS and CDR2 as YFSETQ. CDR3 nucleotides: TGCGCCAGCAGCAAGGACTCCTACGAGCAGTACTTC. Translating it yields CASSKDSYEQYF.

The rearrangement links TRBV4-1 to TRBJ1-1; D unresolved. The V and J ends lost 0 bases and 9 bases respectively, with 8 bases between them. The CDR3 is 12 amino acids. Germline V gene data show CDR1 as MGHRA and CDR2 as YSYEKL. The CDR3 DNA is TGCGCCAGCAGCCAAGATGGGGTAAAAGCTTTCTTT. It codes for CASSQDGVKAFF.

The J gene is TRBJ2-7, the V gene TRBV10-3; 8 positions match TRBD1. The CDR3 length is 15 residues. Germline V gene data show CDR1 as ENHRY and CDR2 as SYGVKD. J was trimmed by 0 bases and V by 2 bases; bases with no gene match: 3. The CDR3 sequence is CAISEDRGYSYEQYF. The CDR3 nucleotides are TGTGCCATCAGTGAGGACAGGGGCTACTCCTACGAGCAGTACTTC.

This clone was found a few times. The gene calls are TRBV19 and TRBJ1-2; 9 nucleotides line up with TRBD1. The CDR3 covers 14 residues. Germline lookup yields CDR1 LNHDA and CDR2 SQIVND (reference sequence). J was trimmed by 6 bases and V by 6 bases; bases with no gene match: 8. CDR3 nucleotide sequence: TGTGCCAGTAGGGGACAGGGTGTAGTGCATGGCTACACCTTC. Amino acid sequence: CASRGQGVVHGYTF.

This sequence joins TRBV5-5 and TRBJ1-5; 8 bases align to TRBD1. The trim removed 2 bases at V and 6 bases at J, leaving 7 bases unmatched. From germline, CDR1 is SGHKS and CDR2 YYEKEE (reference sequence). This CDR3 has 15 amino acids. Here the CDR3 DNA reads TGTGCCAGCAGCTTCTCGTACCAGGGGGCTCAGCCCCAGCATTTT. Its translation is CASSFSYQGAQPQHF.

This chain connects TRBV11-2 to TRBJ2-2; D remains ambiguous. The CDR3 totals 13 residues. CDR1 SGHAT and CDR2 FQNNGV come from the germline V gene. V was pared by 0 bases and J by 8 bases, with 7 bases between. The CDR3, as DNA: TGTGCCAGCAGCTTAGATATGAGGGGGGAGCTGTTTTTT. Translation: CASSLDMRGELFF. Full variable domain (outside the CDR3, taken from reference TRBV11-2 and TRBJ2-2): EAGVAQSPRYKIIEKRQSVAFWCNPISGHATLYWYQQILGQGPKLLIQFQNNGVVDDSQLPKDRFSAERLKGVDSTLKIQPAKLEDSAVYLCASSLDMRGELFFGEGSRLTVL.

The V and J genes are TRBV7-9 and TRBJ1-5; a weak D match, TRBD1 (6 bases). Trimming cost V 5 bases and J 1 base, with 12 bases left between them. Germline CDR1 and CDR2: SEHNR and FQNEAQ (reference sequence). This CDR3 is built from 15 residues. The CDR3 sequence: CASSPTGKSNQPQHF. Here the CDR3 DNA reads TGTGCCAGCAGCCCCACAGGGAAGAGCAATCAGCCCCAGCATTTT.

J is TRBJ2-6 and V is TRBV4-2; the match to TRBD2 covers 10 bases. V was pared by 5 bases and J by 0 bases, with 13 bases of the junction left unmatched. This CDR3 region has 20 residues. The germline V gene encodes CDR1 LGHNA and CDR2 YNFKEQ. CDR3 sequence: CASSVRLAGEIDSGANVLTF. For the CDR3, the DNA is TGTGCCAGCAGCGTGCGTCTAGCGGGGGAAATCGACTCTGGGGCCAACGTCCTGACTTTC.

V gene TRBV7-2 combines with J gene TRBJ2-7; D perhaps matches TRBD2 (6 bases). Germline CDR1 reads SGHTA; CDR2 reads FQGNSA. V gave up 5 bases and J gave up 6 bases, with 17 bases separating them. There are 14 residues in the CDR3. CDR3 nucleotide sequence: TGTGCCAGCAGCACCCCCGCGCGGGGCTCCGAGCAGTACTTC. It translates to CASSTPARGSEQYF.

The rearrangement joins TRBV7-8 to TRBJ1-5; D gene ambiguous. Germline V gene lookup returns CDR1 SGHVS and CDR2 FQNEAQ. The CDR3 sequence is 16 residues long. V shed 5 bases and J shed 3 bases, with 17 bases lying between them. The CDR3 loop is CASSQTSGQYNQPQHF. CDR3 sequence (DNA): TGTGCCAGCAGCCAGACGTCGGGTCAGTACAATCAGCCCCAGCATTTT.